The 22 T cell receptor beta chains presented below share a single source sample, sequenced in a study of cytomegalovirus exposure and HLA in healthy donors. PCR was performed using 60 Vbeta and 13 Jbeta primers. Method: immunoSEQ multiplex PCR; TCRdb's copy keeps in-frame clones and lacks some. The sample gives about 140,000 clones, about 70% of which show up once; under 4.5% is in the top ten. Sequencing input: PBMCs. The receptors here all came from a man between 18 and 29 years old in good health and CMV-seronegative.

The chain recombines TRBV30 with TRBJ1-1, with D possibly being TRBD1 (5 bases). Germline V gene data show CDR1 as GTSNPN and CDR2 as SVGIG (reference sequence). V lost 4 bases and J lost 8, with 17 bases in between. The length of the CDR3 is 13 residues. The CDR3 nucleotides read TGTGCCTGGAAACCCCATAGGGGAGGCGAAGCTTTCTTT. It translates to CAWKPHRGGEAFF. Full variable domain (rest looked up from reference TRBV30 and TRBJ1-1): SQTIHQWPATLVQPVGSPLSLECTVEGTSNPNLYWYRQAAGRGLQLLFYSVGIGQISSEVPQNLSASRPQDRQFILSSKKLLLSDSGFYLCAWKPHRGGEAFFGQGTRLTVV.

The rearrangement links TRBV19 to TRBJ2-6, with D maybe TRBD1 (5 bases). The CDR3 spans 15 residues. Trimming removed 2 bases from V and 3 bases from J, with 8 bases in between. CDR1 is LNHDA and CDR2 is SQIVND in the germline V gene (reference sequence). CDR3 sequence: CASSIIGVGANVLTF. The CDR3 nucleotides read TGTGCCAGTAGTATAATAGGGGTTGGGGCCAACGTCCTGACTTTC.

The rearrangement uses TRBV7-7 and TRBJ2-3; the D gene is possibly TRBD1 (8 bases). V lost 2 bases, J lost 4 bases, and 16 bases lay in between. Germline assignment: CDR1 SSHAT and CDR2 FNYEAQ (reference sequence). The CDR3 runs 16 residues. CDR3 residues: CASSLSTGGGPDTQYF. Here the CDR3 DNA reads TGTGCCAGCAGCTTAAGTACAGGGGGGGGCCCAGATACGCAGTATTTT. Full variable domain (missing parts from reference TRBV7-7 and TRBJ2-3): GAGVSQSPRYKVTKRGQDVTLRCDPISSHATLYWYQQALGQGPEFLTYFNYEAQPDKSGLPSDRFSAERPEGSISTLTIQRTEQRDSAMYRCASSLSTGGGPDTQYFGPGTRLTVL.

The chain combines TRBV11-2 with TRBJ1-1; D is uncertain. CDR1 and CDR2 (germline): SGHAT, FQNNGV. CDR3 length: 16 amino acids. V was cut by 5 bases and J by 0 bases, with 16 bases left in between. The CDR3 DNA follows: TGTGCCAGCAGCCGGATCCCCACAGACATGAACACTGAAGCTTTCTTT. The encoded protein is CASSRIPTDMNTEAFF.

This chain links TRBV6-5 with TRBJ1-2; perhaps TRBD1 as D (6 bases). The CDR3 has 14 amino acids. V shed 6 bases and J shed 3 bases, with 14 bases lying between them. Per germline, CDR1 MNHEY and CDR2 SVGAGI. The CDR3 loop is CASRGTLRDYGYTF. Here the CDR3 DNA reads TGTGCCAGCAGGGGGACATTGCGTGACTATGGCTACACCTTC.

In DNA form, the CDR3 reads TGTGCCAGCAGTGGACTAGCGGGACGGCAGTTCTTC. Its translation is CASSGLAGRQFF. V and J are TRBV2 and TRBJ2-1; 11 nucleotides match TRBD2. Looked up from germline, CDR1 is SNHLY and CDR2 is FYNNEI. The V segment lost 4 bases and the J segment 12 bases; nucleotides outside the gene matches: 2. CDR3 length: 12 residues.

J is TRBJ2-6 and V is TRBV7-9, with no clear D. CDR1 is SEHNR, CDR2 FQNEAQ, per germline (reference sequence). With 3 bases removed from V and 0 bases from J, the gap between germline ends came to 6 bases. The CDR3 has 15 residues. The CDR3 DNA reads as TGTGCCAGCAGCTTTGCGAGCTCTGGGGCCAACGTCCTGACTTTC. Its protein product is CASSFASSGANVLTF.

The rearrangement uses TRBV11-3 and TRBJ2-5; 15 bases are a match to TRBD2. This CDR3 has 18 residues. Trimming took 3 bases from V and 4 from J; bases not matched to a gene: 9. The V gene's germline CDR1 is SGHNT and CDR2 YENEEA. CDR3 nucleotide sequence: TGTGCCAGCAGCTTGGGACTAGCGGGGGGCGATCCGATAGAGACCCAGTACTTC. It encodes CASSLGLAGGDPIETQYF.

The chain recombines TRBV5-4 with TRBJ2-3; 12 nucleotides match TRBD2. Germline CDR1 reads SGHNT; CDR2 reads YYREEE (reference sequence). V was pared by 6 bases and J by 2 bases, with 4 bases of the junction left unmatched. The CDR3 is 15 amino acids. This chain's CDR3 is CASMSSGGATDTQYF. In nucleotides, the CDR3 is TGTGCCAGCATGTCTAGCGGGGGGGCCACAGATACGCAGTATTTT. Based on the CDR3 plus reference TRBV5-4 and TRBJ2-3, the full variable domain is ETGVTQSPTHLIKTRGQQVTLRCSSQSGHNTVSWYQQALGQGPQFIFQYYREEENGRGNFPPRFSGLQFPNYSSELNVNALELDDSALYLCASMSSGGATDTQYFGPGTRLTVL.

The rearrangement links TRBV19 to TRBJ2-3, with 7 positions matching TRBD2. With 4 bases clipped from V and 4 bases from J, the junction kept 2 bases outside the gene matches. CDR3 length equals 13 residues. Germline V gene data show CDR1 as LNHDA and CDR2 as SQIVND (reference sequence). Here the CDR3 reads CASSNGLADTQYF. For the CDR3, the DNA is TGTGCCAGTAGTAATGGACTAGCAGATACGCAGTATTTT.

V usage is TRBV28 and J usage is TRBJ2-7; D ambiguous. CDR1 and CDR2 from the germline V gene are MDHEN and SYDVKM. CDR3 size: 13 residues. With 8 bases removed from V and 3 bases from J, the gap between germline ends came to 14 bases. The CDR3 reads CASRAGLFYEQYF. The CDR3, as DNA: TGTGCCAGCCGTGCCGGGTTATTCTACGAGCAGTACTTC.

Here the CDR3 DNA reads TGTGCCAGCTCATCTACAGGGACTGAGCAGTTCTTC. Amino acids: CASSSTGTEQFF. The J gene is TRBJ2-1, the V gene TRBV18; TRBD1 might be the D (6 bases). V lost 5 bases to trimming and J lost 9 bases, with 11 bases between them. The CDR3 is made up of 12 amino acids. The germline CDR1 and CDR2 sequences are KGHSH and LQKENI.

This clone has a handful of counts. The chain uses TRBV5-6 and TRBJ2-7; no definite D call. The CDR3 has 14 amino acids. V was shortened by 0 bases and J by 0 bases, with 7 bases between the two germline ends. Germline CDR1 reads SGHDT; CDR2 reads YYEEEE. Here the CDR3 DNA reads TGTGCCAGCAGCTTGGGACGGAGCTCCTACGAGCAGTACTTC. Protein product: CASSLGRSSYEQYF.

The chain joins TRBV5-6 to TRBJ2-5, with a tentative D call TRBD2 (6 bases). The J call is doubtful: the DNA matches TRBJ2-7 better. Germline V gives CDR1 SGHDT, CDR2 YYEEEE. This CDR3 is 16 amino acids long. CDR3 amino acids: CASSLWEARDSYEQYF. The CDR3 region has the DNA TGTGCCAGCAGCTTGTGGGAGGCGAGGGATTCGTACGAGCAGTACTTC.

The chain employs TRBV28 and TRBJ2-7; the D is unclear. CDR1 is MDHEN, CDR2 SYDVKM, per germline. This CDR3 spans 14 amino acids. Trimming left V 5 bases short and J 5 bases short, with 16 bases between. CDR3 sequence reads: CASSPSGVYHEQYF. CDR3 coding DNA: TGTGCCAGCAGTCCTTCCGGAGTATACCACGAGCAGTACTTC.

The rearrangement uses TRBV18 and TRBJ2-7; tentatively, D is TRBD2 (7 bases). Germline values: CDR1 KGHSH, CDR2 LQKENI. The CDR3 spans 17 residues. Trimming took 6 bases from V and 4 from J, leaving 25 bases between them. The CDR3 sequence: CASSLAQSRGGVYEQYF. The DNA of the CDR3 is TGTGCCAGCTCCCTCGCACAGTCCCGAGGGGGGGTTTACGAGCAGTACTTC.

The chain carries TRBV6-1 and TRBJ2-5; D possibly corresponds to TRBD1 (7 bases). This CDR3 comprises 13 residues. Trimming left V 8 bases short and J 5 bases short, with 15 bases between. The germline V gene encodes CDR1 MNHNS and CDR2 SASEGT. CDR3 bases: TGTGCCAGCTTTCCCAGGGGGAGGGAGACCCAGTACTTC. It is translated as CASFPRGRETQYF.

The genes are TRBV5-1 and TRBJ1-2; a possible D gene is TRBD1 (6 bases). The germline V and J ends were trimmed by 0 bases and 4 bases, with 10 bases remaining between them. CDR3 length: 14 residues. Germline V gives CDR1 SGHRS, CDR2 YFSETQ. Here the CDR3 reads CASSLAGTPYGYTF. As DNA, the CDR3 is TGCGCCAGCAGCTTGGCCGGGACACCCTATGGCTACACCTTC.

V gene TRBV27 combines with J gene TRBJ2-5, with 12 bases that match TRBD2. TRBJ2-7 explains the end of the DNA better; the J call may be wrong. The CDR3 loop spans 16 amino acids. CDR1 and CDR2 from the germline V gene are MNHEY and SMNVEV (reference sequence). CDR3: CASSSRTSGNPYEQYF. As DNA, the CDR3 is TGTGCCAGCAGTTCCAGGACTAGCGGGAACCCCTACGAGCAGTACTTC.

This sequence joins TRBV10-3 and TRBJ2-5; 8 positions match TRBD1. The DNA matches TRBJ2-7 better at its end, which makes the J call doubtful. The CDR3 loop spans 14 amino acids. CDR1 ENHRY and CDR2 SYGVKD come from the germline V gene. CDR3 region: CAISAGQGAGEQYF. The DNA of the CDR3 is TGTGCCATCAGTGCAGGGCAGGGGGCTGGCGAGCAGTACTTC.

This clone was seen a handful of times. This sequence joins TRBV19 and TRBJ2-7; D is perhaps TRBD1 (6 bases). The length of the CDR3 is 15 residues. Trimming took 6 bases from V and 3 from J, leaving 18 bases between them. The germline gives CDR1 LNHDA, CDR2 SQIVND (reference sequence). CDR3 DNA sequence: TGTGCCAGTAGCCCCACAGGGTTCGGAGACTACGAGCAGTACTTC. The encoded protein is CASSPTGFGDYEQYF.

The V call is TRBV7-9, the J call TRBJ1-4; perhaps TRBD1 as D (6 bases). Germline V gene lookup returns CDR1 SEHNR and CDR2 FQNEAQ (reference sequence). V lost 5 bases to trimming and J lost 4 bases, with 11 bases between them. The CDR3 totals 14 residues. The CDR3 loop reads CASSLTGINEKLFF. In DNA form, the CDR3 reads TGTGCCAGCAGCCTAACAGGGATTAATGAAAAACTGTTTTTT.